The entry below describes one T cell receptor beta chain. The antigen remains undetermined. The naive CD8 population came from CD45RO-negative cells selected for CCR7, without terminally differentiated effector memory CD45RA+ cells. The DNA input per sorted-subset replicate PCR was about 0.2 ug, corresponding to around 30,000 T cell genomes. Sequencing was performed with immunoSEQ multiplex PCR; in TCRdb, only in-frame clones are kept and a portion is missing. The sample includes some 2 million clones, about 95% of them seen just once. These data belong to a study of shared clonotypes between healthy human individuals. Background on the study: Per donor, three plates held CD4 naive cells, three held CD4 memory, two held CD8 naive and one held CD8 memory. Study observations and caveats: Naive CD4 clonotypes were shared across several donors at approximately 5.3%.

This CDR3 has 16 residues. The V end was cut by 1 base, the J end by 2 bases, with 14 bases between. The germline CDR1 and CDR2 sequences are LGHNA and YSLEER. Sequenced sample: naive CD8+ T cells sorted from blood. This sequence originates from a man between 18 and 35 years old in good health. This rearrangement joins TRBV4-3 to TRBJ2-5; TRBD2 might be the D (7 bases). The CDR3 protein is CASSQVWGGDQETQYF. CDR3 in DNA: TGCGCCAGCAGCCAAGTTTGGGGGGGCGATCAAGAGACCCAGTACTTC.